This TCR beta chain comes out of a study of T cell repertoires in cytomegalovirus infection (dated by TCRdb to between 2019 and 2020). Regarding the research as a whole: Alongside well-studied HLA-B-restricted epitopes, the peptide stimulations were aimed at recently identified HLA-C-restricted CMV epitopes, whose presentation resists viral immunomodulation. The HLA type of each donor mattered for the analysis, because public TCR beta signatures pointed to carriage of CMV infection along with the matching HLA type.

Sequencing used an Illumina HiSeq 1500. The public reads were reanalyzed by TCRdb: fastp trimming at Q25, MiXCR alignment, in-frame beta chains only. Rows are combined by CDR3 protein, so each entry shows the most common genes and DNA. A total of hundreds of thousands of distinct CDR3 sequences appear in this sample, approximately 30% of them only once. The ten largest clones capture 10% to 15% of the sample. V is cut by 0 bases and J by 7 bases, and the space between the germline ends is 21 bases. CDR1 DFQATT and CDR2 SNEGSKA are derived from the germline V gene (reference sequence). There are 17 amino acids in the CDR3, from cysteine to phenylalanine inclusive. Just CDR3 DNA is preserved here, 51 bases in frame from base 1. Overall study outcomes, separate from this receptor: The ex vivo response was dominated by HLA-C-restricted CMV-specific TCR beta clonotypes, and the single most frequent clonotype in two of eight donors was supplied by these HLA-C-restricted clonotypes. Cumulative frequency of public TCR beta family members discriminated carriers of CMV infection plus the relevant HLA type in this cohort and an independent 352-donor cohort.

In the paper's terms, the treatment or condition label means: in vitro stimulation with specific CMV peptide epitopes to enrich CMV-specific T cells. To note about this clonotype: Its target antigen remains unknown. Within one base of it there is no much larger clone, and no base qualities were kept.

The chain uses TRBV20-1 and TRBJ2-2; TRBD1 is possibly the D segment (7 matching bases). The sequence came from a human donor in good health (CMV status not recorded). Some clones in this sample may be carry-over from other donors' samples. The material was cultured CD8+ T cells from PBMCs, obtained from culture after CMV antigen stimulation. CDR3 protein: CSARDLPRRGQSGELFF. The nucleotides read TGCAGTGCTAGAGACCTCCCCCGGAGGGGGCAAAGCGGGGAGCTGTTTTTT.